This T cell receptor (beta chain) comes out of a study of Ad26.COV2.S vaccination and SARS-CoV-2 variants. Comments on this clone: Its specificity is not known.

Method: immunoSEQ multiplex PCR; TCRdb's copy keeps in-frame clones and lacks some. This table has more than 300,000 clones, about 88% appearing once. J was trimmed by 1 base and V by 4 bases; bases with no gene match: 1. The CDR3 is 14 residues long. The germline V gene has CDR1 MRHNA and CDR2 SNTAGT. General study findings and limits: Overall T cell responses may have been underestimated by the analyses of TCR breadth and depth. Recipients of vaccine and of placebo showed similar breadth of their non-spike TCR repertoires.

Treatment of the sample: some 20 received Ad26.COV2.S at low or high dose, single or two shots; about 5 received placebo; per-sample allocation not given. Repertoires come from day 63 after the first vaccine or placebo injection. Donation came from an adult in Boston who was aged 18-55 years. This sequence was found in a person aged 18-65 years who received the Ad26.COV2.S COVID-19 vaccine or a placebo. This chain uses TRBV6-4 with TRBJ2-7; 10 bases map to TRBD2. The sequencing used peripheral blood, collected in a trial of Ad26.COV2.S vaccine versus placebo. The CDR3 DNA follows: TGTGCCAGCAGTGCTAGCGGGAGTTCCTACGAGCAGTACTTC. It encodes CASSASGSSYEQYF.